This entry features one T cell receptor beta chain sequence. The CDR3 length is 16 residues. The junction had 5 bases not matched to a gene; V was cut back by 3 bases and J by 3 bases. Germline V lookup: CDR1 LGHDT, CDR2 YNNKEL (reference sequence). Only in-frame clones appear in the TCRdb table, and some are missing; sequencing was by immunoSEQ multiplex PCR. The sample holds around 260,000 clones, about nine tenths seen once. This specimen belongs to a study of blood T cell repertoires in COVID-19. Looking at the study overall: Sources were T cells, B-cell-depleted T cells, or PBMCs; the material itself was cDNA or gDNA.

The chain joins TRBV3-1 (or the pseudogene TRBV3-2) to TRBJ2-3; the match to TRBD1 covers 11 bases. The sample taken for sequencing was peripheral blood. This sequence originates from a woman aged 40 to 50 who had recovered from COVID-19. The CDR3 coding sequence is TGTGCCAGCAGCCAGGGGACAGGGGGGGGGACAGATACGCAGTATTTT. Its protein product is CASSQGTGGGTDTQYF.